Here is one TCR beta chain with its context. As yet, its antigen is unknown. Germline values: CDR1 MDHEN, CDR2 SYDVKM. The CDR3 has 15 amino acids. V lost 6 bases to trimming and J lost 7 bases; unmatched junction nucleotides: 15. Method: immunoSEQ multiplex PCR; TCRdb's copy keeps in-frame clones and lacks some. Of approximately 190,000 clones listed, roughly 88% are singletons. The donors were members of the approximately 120-subject validation cohort (separate from the approximately 670-subject first cohort). The data originate from a study of cytomegalovirus exposure and HLA in healthy donors. Findings of the study overall: Later, an analysis found that TCR clusters from the first cohort tended to co-occur in the 130 or so validation repertoires.

The specimen sequenced was PBMCs. The TCR originated in a woman aged 25 to 39 in good health and CMV-seropositive. V usage is TRBV28 and J usage is TRBJ2-7; 7 bases match TRBD1. The CDR3 sequence is CASRHNTGTALEQYF. In nucleotides, the CDR3 is TGTGCCAGCAGACATAACACCGGGACAGCCCTAGAGCAGTACTTC.